The source of this T cell receptor beta chain is a study of control samples from healthy donors and cancer patients. Germline V CDR1 and CDR2: MDHEN, SYDVKM. CDR3 size: 14 residues. V gave up 4 bases and J gave up 10 bases; unmatched junction bases: 9. Sequencing was performed with immunoSEQ multiplex PCR; in TCRdb, only in-frame clones are kept and a portion is missing. The sample includes some 120,000 clones, roughly 93% of them seen just once. This rearrangement joins TRBV28 to TRBJ2-1; 8 positions match TRBD2. Sequences were obtained from blood. The source is a young man in good health. CDR3 amino acids: CASSSAGVVREQFF. CDR3 nucleotide sequence: TGTGCCAGCAGTTCAGCGGGGGTCGTTCGAGAGCAGTTCTTC.